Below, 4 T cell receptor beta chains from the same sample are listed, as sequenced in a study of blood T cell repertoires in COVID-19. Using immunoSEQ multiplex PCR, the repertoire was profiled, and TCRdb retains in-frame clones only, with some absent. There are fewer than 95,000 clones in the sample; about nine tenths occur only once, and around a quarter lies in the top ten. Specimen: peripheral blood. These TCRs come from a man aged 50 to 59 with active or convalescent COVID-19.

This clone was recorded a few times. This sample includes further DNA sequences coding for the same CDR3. CDR3 residues: CASSLGRGYGYTF. Here the CDR3 DNA reads TGTGCCAGCAGTTTGGGTAGGGGGTATGGCTACACCTTC. This chain joins TRBV28 and TRBJ1-2; D possibly corresponds to TRBD1 (6 bases). Deletions cut 3 bases from V and 5 bases from J, with 10 bases between. CDR3 size: 13 residues. Germline-derived CDR1 and CDR2 are MDHEN and SYDVKM.

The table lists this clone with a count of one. The CDR3 sequence: CATSGTGGNEQFF. As DNA, the CDR3 is TGTGCCACCAGTGGGACAGGGGGCAATGAGCAGTTCTTC. The chain combines TRBV24-1 with TRBJ2-1, with 10 bases identical to TRBD1. Trimming at V came to 5 bases and at J to 6 bases, leaving 0 bases not matched to a gene. CDR1 and CDR2 (germline): KGHDR, SFDVKD. This CDR3 spans 13 amino acids.

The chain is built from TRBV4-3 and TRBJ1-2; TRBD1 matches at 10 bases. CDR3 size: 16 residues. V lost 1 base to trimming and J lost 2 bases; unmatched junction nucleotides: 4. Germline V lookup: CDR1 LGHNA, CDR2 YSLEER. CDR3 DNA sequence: TGCGCCAGCAGCCAAGGTGGGACAGGGGAGAACTATGGCTACACCTTC. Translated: CASSQGGTGENYGYTF.

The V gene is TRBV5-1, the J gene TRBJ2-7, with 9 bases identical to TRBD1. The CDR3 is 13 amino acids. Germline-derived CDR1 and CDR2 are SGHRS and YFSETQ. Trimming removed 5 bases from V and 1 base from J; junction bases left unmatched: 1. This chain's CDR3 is CASSGTGSYEQYF. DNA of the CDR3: TGCGCCAGCAGTGGGACAGGGTCCTACGAGCAGTACTTC.